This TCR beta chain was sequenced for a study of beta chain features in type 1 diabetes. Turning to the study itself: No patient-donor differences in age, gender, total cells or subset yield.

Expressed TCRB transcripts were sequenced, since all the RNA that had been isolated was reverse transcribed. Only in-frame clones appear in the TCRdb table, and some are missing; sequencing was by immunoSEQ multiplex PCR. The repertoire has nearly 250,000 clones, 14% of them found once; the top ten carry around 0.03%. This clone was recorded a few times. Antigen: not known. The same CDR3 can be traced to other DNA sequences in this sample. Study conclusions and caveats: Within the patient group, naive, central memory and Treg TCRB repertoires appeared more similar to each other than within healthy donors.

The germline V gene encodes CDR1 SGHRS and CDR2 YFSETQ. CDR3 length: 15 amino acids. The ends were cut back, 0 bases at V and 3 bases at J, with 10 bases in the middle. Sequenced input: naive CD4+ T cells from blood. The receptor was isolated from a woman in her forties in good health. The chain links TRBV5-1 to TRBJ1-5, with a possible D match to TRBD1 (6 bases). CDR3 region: CASSLGDRINQPQHF. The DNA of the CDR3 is TGCGCCAGCAGCTTGGGTGACAGGATCAATCAGCCCCAGCATTTT.